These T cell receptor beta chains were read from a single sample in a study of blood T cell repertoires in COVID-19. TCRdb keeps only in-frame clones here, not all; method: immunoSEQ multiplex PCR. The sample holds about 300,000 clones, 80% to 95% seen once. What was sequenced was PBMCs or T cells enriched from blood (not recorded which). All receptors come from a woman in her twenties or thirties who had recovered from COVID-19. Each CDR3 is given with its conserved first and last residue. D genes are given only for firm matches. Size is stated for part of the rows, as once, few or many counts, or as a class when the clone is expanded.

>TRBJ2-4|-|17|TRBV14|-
CASSRGAVDVAKNIQYF
TGTGCCAGCAGCCGGGGCGCAGTCGACGTGGCCAAAAACATTCAGTACTTC
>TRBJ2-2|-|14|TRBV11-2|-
CASSLRANTGELFF
TGTGCCAGCAGCTTACGGGCGAACACCGGGGAGCTGTTTTTT
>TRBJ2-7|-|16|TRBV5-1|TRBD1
CASSLGGTGGGYEQYF
TGCGCCAGCAGCTTAGGCGGGACAGGGGGAGGTTACGAGCAGTACTTC
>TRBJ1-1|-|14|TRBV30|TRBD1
CAWSIYRGNTEAFF
TGTGCCTGGAGTATCTACAGGGGGAACACTGAAGCTTTCTTT
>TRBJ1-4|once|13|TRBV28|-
CASSTPGNEKLFF
TGTGCCAGCTCCACTCCGGGGAATGAAAAACTGTTTTTT
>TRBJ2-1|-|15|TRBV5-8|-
CASSLGQTDNNEQFF
TGTGCCAGCAGCTTGGGCCAGACAGATAACAATGAGCAGTTCTTC
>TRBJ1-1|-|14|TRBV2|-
CASSLWGLNTEAFF
TGTGCCAGCAGCCTATGGGGCCTGAACACTGAAGCTTTCTTT
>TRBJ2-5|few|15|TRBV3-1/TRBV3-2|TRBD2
CASSLLAGALETQYF
TGTGCCAGCAGCCTCCTAGCGGGAGCCCTTGAGACCCAGTACTTC
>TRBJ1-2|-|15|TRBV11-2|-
CASSPASGGTYGYTF
TGTGCCAGCAGCCCCGCATCGGGGGGCACCTATGGCTACACCTTC
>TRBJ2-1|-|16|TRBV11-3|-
CASSLGDGLVLGEQFF
TGTGCCAGCAGCTTAGGCGATGGGTTGGTGCTGGGCGAGCAGTTCTTC
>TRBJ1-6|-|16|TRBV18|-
CASSPGTGGTHSPLHF
TGTGCCAGCTCACCAGGGACCGGGGGGACACATTCACCCCTCCACTTT
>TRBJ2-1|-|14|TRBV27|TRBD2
CASSRTSGYNEQFF
TGTGCCAGCAGCCGGACTAGCGGGTACAATGAGCAGTTCTTC
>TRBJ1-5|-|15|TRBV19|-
CASTSLGGVNQPQHF
TGTGCCAGTACGTCCTTAGGGGGTGTGAATCAGCCCCAGCATTTT
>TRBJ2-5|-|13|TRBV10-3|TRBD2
CASEAGGGETQYF
TGTGCCAGTGAAGCGGGAGGGGGGGAGACCCAGTACTTC
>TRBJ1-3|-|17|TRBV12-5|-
CASGLKGVRQAGNTIYF
TGTGCTAGTGGTTTGAAGGGCGTGAGACAGGCAGGAAACACCATATATTTT
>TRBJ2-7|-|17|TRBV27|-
CASSPIQASTLSYEQYF
TGTGCCAGCAGTCCCATCCAGGCTAGCACCCTCTCCTACGAGCAGTACTTC
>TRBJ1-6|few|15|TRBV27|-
CASSPLGGGGSPLHF
TGTGCCAGCAGTCCACTCGGGGGAGGTGGTTCACCCCTCCACTTT
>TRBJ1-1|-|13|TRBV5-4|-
CASSPTGNTEAFF
TGTGCCAGCAGCCCGACGGGGAACACTGAAGCTTTCTTT
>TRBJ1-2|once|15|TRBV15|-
CATSSSQVLNYGYTF
TGTGCCACCAGCAGTAGTCAGGTCTTGAACTATGGCTACACCTTC
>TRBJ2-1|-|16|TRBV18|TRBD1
CASSRRDRGTYNEQFF
TGTGCCAGCTCACGCCGGGACAGGGGTACTTACAATGAGCAGTTCTTC
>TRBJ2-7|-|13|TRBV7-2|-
CASSSWTVYEQYF
TGTGCCAGCAGCTCGTGGACAGTCTACGAGCAGTACTTC
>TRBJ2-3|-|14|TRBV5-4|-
CASSRGGSTDTQYF
TGTGCCAGCAGCCGGGGTGGGAGCACAGATACGCAGTATTTT
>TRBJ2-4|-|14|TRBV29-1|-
CSVEEGLAKNIQYF
TGCAGCGTTGAAGAGGGGCTAGCCAAAAACATTCAGTACTTC
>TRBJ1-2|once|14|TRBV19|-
CASSIDRGGYGYTF
TGTGCCAGTAGTATAGACAGGGGTGGCTATGGCTACACCTTC
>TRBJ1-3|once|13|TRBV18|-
CASSRTAGNTIYF
TGTGCCAGCTCACGGACAGCTGGAAACACCATATATTTT
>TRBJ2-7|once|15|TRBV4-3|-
CASSQELAPTGEQYF
TGCGCCAGCAGCCAAGAGTTAGCCCCGACCGGAGAGCAGTACTTC
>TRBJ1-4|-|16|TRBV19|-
CASSTPSGGTAEKLFF
TGTGCCAGTAGTACTCCCTCAGGAGGGACGGCAGAAAAACTGTTTTTT
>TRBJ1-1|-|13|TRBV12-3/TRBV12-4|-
CASSPRRNTEAFF
TGTGCCAGCAGTCCTAGGCGGAACACTGAAGCTTTCTTT
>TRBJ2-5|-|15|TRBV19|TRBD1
CASSEDRANQETQYF
TGTGCCAGTAGCGAGGACAGGGCTAACCAAGAGACCCAGTACTTC